Below are 27 T cell receptor beta chains sequenced from a single sample in a study of T cell changes during pregnancy in multiple sclerosis. Measured with immunoSEQ multiplex PCR; TCRdb has only the in-frame clones, and not every one. The sample consists of roughly 110,000 clones, around 92% of them appearing once. The specimen was peripheral blood, collected after pregnancy. The source of these receptors is a female donor with multiple sclerosis, enrolled in a pregnancy study.

This chain connects TRBV5-1 to TRBJ1-1, with TRBD1 as a possible D gene (5 bases). With 4 bases removed from V and 6 bases from J, the gap between germline ends came to 19 bases. Germline V lookup: CDR1 SGHRS, CDR2 YFSETQ. CDR3 length: 15 residues. As DNA, the CDR3 is TGCGCCAGCAGCCCGGGACTCACAGGCGTGTCTGAAGCTTTCTTT. Protein: CASSPGLTGVSEAFF.

This clone appeared once. The chain links TRBV19 to TRBJ1-1; a possible D gene is TRBD1 (5 bases). This CDR3 spans 13 amino acids. With 3 bases removed from V and 2 bases from J, the gap between germline ends came to 7 bases. The germline CDR1 and CDR2 sequences are LNHDA and SQIVND (reference sequence). DNA of the CDR3: TGTGCCAGTAGTATCAGGGCTAACACTGAAGCTTTCTTT. Translating gives CASSIRANTEAFF.

The chain has TRBV7-8 and TRBJ2-7; D may be TRBD2 (5 bases). V was shortened by 2 bases and J by 3 bases, with 11 bases between the two germline ends. This CDR3 contains 14 residues. The V gene's germline CDR1 is SGHVS and CDR2 FQNEAQ. DNA of the CDR3: TGTGCCAGCAGCTTAAATAGCGAATTCTACGAGCAGTACTTC. It codes for CASSLNSEFYEQYF.

The V and J genes are TRBV5-4 and TRBJ2-1; 7 nucleotides align to TRBD1. This CDR3 region has 14 residues. The V and J ends lost 0 bases and 6 bases, in that order; junction bases with no gene match: 3. Germline loops: CDR1 SGHNT, CDR2 YYREEE (reference sequence). The CDR3 DNA is TGTGCCAGCAGCTTGGGGACAGGCCCCAATGAGCAGTTCTTC. Its translation: CASSLGTGPNEQFF.

The genes are TRBV27 and TRBJ1-4, with 9 bases that match TRBD1. Trimming took 6 bases from V and 6 from J; bases not matched to a gene: 5. This CDR3 has 14 residues. Germline loops: CDR1 MNHEY, CDR2 SMNVEV (reference sequence). CDR3 sequence (DNA): TGTGCCAGCAGCTTACGGACAGGGGATGAAAAACTGTTTTTT. Encoded protein: CASSLRTGDEKLFF.

This clone has just one count. This chain uses TRBV11-2 with TRBJ2-7; tentatively, D is TRBD2 (6 bases). The CDR3 has 14 residues. V was pared by 1 base and J by 10 bases, with 17 bases between. Per germline, CDR1 SGHAT and CDR2 FQNNGV. This CDR3 reads CASSLGDSRNSQYF. Written as DNA, the CDR3 is TGTGCCAGCAGCTTAGGGGACTCCAGGAATAGTCAGTACTTC.

The rearrangement uses TRBV18 and TRBJ2-7, with 9 bases lining up with TRBD1. V shed 2 bases, J shed 4 bases, and the junction held 6 bases outside the gene matches. This CDR3 has 15 residues. Germline V gene lookup returns CDR1 KGHSH and CDR2 LQKENI. As DNA, the CDR3 is TGTGCCAGCTCACCAACAGGGGGCCATTCTTACGAGCAGTACTTC. Residues: CASSPTGGHSYEQYF. Looking up the rest from reference TRBV18 and TRBJ2-7 gives the full variable domain: NAGVMQNPRHLVRRRGQEARLRCSPMKGHSHVYWYRQLPEEGLKFMVYLQKENIIDESGMPKERFSAEFPKEGPSILRIQQVVRGDSAAYFCASSPTGGHSYEQYFGPGTRLTVT.

This clone was seen a single time. The chain uses TRBV5-1 and TRBJ2-2, with a tentative D call TRBD1 (6 bases). With 7 bases removed from V and 6 bases from J, the gap between germline ends came to 19 bases. The CDR3 contains 15 residues. The germline CDR1 and CDR2 sequences are SGHRS and YFSETQ. As DNA, the CDR3 is TGCGCCAGCTCGGGACATACAGGGTGGGCCGGGGAGCTGTTTTTT. Amino acid sequence: CASSGHTGWAGELFF.

The chain carries TRBV19 and TRBJ1-1; D possibly corresponds to TRBD1 (5 bases). Germline V gene data show CDR1 as LNHDA and CDR2 as SQIVND (reference sequence). The CDR3 covers 14 residues. Trimming shortened V by 3 bases and J by 6 bases, and 14 bases separated the two germline ends. The CDR3 loop reads CASSIYRRAAEAFF. Here the CDR3 DNA reads TGTGCCAGTAGTATTTACCGCAGGGCAGCTGAAGCTTTCTTT.

The gene calls are TRBV28 and TRBJ1-1, with D possibly TRBD1 on 6 matching bases. Trimming removed 1 base from V and 10 bases from J, with 10 bases in between. This CDR3 is 12 amino acids long. Germline values: CDR1 MDHEN, CDR2 SYDVKM. The CDR3: CASSLSGQGAFF. The DNA for the CDR3 is TGTGCCAGCAGTTTATCGGGACAAGGAGCTTTCTTT.

The chain recombines TRBV6-1 with TRBJ1-1; 9 bases map to TRBD1. The CDR3 is made up of 15 amino acids. The V gene end was trimmed by 4 bases and the J gene end by 8 bases; junction bases not matched to a gene: 11. Per the germline V gene, CDR1 is MNHNS and CDR2 is SASEGT. The CDR3 sequence is CASSADRGGEVEAFF. Written as DNA, the CDR3 is TGTGCCAGCAGTGCGGACAGGGGCGGGGAAGTAGAAGCTTTCTTT.

This chain links TRBV5-1 with TRBJ2-7, with a tentative D call TRBD2 (6 bases). Germline loops: CDR1 SGHRS, CDR2 YFSETQ. V was trimmed by 4 bases and J by 1 base, leaving 9 bases between them. This CDR3 spans 13 amino acids. This CDR3 reads CASSRERSYEQYF. CDR3 in DNA: TGCGCCAGCAGCCGGGAGAGGTCCTACGAGCAGTACTTC. Supplemented by reference TRBV5-1 and TRBJ2-7, the full variable domain reads KAGVTQTPRYLIKTRGQQVTLSCSPISGHRSVSWYQQTPGQGLQFLFEYFSETQRNKGNFPGRFSGRQFSNSRSEMNVSTLELGDSALYLCASSRERSYEQYFGPGTRLTVT.

This sequence joins TRBV7-9 and TRBJ1-1, with 7 bases lining up with TRBD1. Germline trimming cut 5 bases from V and 4 bases from J; bases unmatched to any gene: 4. Germline V CDR1 and CDR2: SEHNR, FQNEAQ (reference sequence). The length of the CDR3 is 13 residues. The CDR3 region has the DNA TGTGCCAGCAGCCCCAGGGGGAGCACTGAAGCTTTCTTT. Translated, it gives CASSPRGSTEAFF.

The CDR3 nucleotides read TGTGCCAGCATCAAGACTAGCGGGACCTACGAGCAGTACTTC. Translation: CASIKTSGTYEQYF. The chain uses TRBV28 and TRBJ2-7, with TRBD2 matching over 11 bases. V was pared by 7 bases and J by 2 bases, with 4 bases of the junction left unmatched. CDR3 length: 14 residues. Germline V gene sequence: CDR1 MDHEN, CDR2 SYDVKM.

This clone has only one observation. CDR3 DNA sequence: TGCGCCAGCAGCTCCTCCGTTGGGCTAGCGGGATCCGAGCAGTACTTC. Translation gives CASSSSVGLAGSEQYF. The chain recombines TRBV5-1 with TRBJ2-7; 9 nucleotides align to TRBD2. Germline trimming cut 3 bases from V and 6 bases from J; bases unmatched to any gene: 13. Germline V gene data show CDR1 as SGHRS and CDR2 as YFSETQ. This CDR3 region has 16 residues.

The chain combines TRBV10-3 with TRBJ2-1, with 14 bases aligning to TRBD2. The CDR3 length is 15 residues. Germline V gene lookup returns CDR1 ENHRY and CDR2 SYGVKD. V was clipped by 5 bases and J by 8 bases; unmatched bases: 5. The CDR3 nucleotides are TGTGCCATCAGTTCGGGACTAGCGGGAGCCGATGAGCAGTTCTTC. This gives the protein CAISSGLAGADEQFF.

The gene calls are TRBV30 and TRBJ1-6; D perhaps matches TRBD1 (6 bases). The CDR3 is made up of 13 amino acids. Germline values: CDR1 GTSNPN, CDR2 SVGIG (reference sequence). Between the trimmed V and J ends, which lost 3 bases and 6 bases, there was a span of 9 bases. CDR3 in DNA: TGTGCCTGGAGGGACAGCCGTAATTCACCCCTCCACTTT. This encodes CAWRDSRNSPLHF.

The rearrangement uses TRBV30 and TRBJ1-1; D possibly corresponds to TRBD1 (5 bases). CDR3 length: 13 residues. CDR1 is GTSNPN and CDR2 is SVGIG in the germline V gene (reference sequence). The ends were cut back, 3 bases at V and 0 bases at J, with 8 bases in the middle. The CDR3 protein is CAWRSGLNTEAFF. DNA for the CDR3: TGTGCCTGGAGATCAGGGTTGAACACTGAAGCTTTCTTT.

The genes are TRBV6-6 and TRBJ2-7, with 12 bases aligning to TRBD1. CDR3 length: 16 amino acids. Trimming took 4 bases from V and 6 from J; bases not matched to a gene: 10. Germline CDR1 MNHNY, CDR2 SVGAGI (reference sequence). In DNA form, the CDR3 reads TGTGCCAGCAGTTCCTCCCGGGACAGGGGGCTACCCGAGCAGTACTTC. It encodes CASSSSRDRGLPEQYF.

The chain uses TRBV19 and TRBJ2-1; 14 bases agree with TRBD2. The CDR3 is 15 residues long. V trimming: 6 bases; J trimming: 6 bases; junction bases outside the gene matches: 4. Per germline, CDR1 LNHDA and CDR2 SQIVND (reference sequence). CDR3 loop: CASRGLAGESNEQFF. The CDR3 DNA is TGTGCCAGTAGGGGACTAGCGGGAGAGTCCAATGAGCAGTTCTTC.

V gene TRBV5-4 combines with J gene TRBJ2-7; 11 positions match TRBD2. V shed 5 bases and J 4 bases; nucleotides not matched to a gene: 11. Germline-derived CDR1 and CDR2 are SGHNT and YYREEE (reference sequence). There are 16 residues in the CDR3. The CDR3 DNA reads as TGTGCCAGCAGTCGTTCGACTAGCGGGAATTTGTACGAGCAGTACTTC. Translated, it gives CASSRSTSGNLYEQYF.

The chain couples TRBV5-8 to TRBJ2-7; 10 nucleotides line up with TRBD1. Germline V gene lookup returns CDR1 SGHTS and CDR2 YDEGEE. The CDR3 covers 14 residues. V trimming: 6 bases; J trimming: 6 bases; junction bases outside the gene matches: 9. Here the CDR3 DNA reads TGTGCCAGCATCCGGGACAGGGGTAGGGGCGAGCAGTACTTC. Translated: CASIRDRGRGEQYF.

This rearrangement joins TRBV7-9 to TRBJ2-5, with 9 bases identical to TRBD1. The ends lost 8 bases at V and 5 bases at J; junction bases unmatched: 9. This CDR3 contains 14 residues. The germline V gene encodes CDR1 SEHNR and CDR2 FQNEAQ (reference sequence). DNA for the CDR3: TGTGCCAGCTCCGTTGGGACAGGGTACGAGACCCAGTACTTC. Translated, it gives CASSVGTGYETQYF.

The rearrangement joins TRBV27 to TRBJ1-2; 8 bases are shared with TRBD1. V was pared by 3 bases and J by 8 bases, with 5 bases of the junction left unmatched. CDR3 size: 13 residues. Germline-derived CDR1 and CDR2 are MNHEY and SMNVEV (reference sequence). The CDR3 bases are TGTGCCAGCAGTTTCTATGGACAGGGCGGCTACACCTTC. Its translation: CASSFYGQGGYTF.

This chain joins TRBV9 and TRBJ2-7, with TRBD1 as a possible D gene (8 bases). Trimming took 6 bases from V and 2 from J, leaving 18 bases between them. CDR1 is SGDLS, CDR2 YYNGEE, per germline. This CDR3 comprises 15 residues. CDR3 protein: CASTTGGDRTYEQYF. Here the CDR3 DNA reads TGTGCCAGCACCACTGGGGGGGACAGGACCTACGAGCAGTACTTC.

The J gene is TRBJ2-7, the V gene TRBV7-2; the D gene is possibly TRBD1 (5 bases). Germline CDR1 and CDR2: SGHTA and FQGNSA. V lost 2 bases to trimming and J lost 0 bases, with 8 bases between them. The CDR3 extends over 14 amino acids. CDR3: CASSLQGSSYEQYF. The CDR3 bases are TGTGCCAGCAGCTTACAGGGATCCTCCTACGAGCAGTACTTC.

The rearrangement joins TRBV29-1 to TRBJ2-5; TRBD2 is a possible D gene (6 bases). Germline CDR1 SQVTM, CDR2 ANQGSEA. V dropped 3 bases and J dropped 4 bases, with 9 bases sitting between them. This CDR3 is 12 amino acids long. The DNA for the CDR3 is TGCAGCGTTGAGGGGCGGGGAGAGACCCAGTACTTC. Protein sequence: CSVEGRGETQYF.